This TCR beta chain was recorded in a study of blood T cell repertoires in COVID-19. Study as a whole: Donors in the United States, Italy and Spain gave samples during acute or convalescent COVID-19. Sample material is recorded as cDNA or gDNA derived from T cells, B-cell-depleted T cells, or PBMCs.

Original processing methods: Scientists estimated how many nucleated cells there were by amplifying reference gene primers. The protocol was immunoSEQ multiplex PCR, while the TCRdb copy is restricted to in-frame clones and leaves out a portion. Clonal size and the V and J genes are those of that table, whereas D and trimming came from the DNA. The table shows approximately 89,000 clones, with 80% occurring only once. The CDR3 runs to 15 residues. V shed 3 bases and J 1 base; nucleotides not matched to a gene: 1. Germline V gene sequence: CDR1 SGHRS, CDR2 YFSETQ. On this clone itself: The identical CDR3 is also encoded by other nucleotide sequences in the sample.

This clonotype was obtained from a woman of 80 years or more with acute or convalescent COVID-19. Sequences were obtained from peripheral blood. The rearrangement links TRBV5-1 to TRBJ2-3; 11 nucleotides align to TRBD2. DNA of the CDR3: TGCGCCAGCAGCTCACTAGCGGGGGGCACAGATACGCAGTATTTT. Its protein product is CASSSLAGGTDTQYF.